Each of the 29 T cell receptor beta chains below was sequenced from the same sample in a study of CD8 T cells in ankylosing spondylitis. From the 5' RACE reads, TCRdb called clonotypes with MiXCR, one entry per CDR3 protein. The sample lists approximately 340,000 distinct CDR3 sequences, roughly 14% occurring once. Sequenced material: blood, either unsorted or a sorted T cell fraction (not recorded which). The receptors shown here come from a male donor with ankylosing spondylitis or in good health (not recorded which).

V usage is TRBV20-1 and J usage is TRBJ2-1; 11 bases match TRBD2. The CDR3 length is 17 residues. With V trimmed by 0 bases and J by 1 base, 5 bases remained unmatched. From germline, CDR1 is DFQATT and CDR2 SNEGSKA (reference sequence). In DNA form, the CDR3 reads TGCAGTGCTAGAGACACTAGCGGGAGTCGGTCCTACAATGAGCAGTTCTTC. It translates to CSARDTSGSRSYNEQFF.

The chain couples TRBV7-9 to TRBJ2-5; TRBD2 matches 7 bases. CDR1 is SEHNR and CDR2 is FQNEAQ in the germline V gene (reference sequence). The CDR3 consists of 17 residues. The V and J ends lost 3 bases and 7 bases, in that order; junction bases with no gene match: 17. The CDR3 loop is CASSFTGTGGPGGTQYF. CDR3 nucleotides: TGTGCCAGCAGCTTCACCGGGACGGGGGGTCCTGGTGGGACCCAGTACTTC.

V usage is TRBV2 and J usage is TRBJ2-2; D gene uncertain. Trimming took off 7 bases at V and 3 bases at J, with 9 bases between the two ends. This CDR3 is built from 13 residues. CDR1 is SNHLY and CDR2 is FYNNEI in the germline V gene. The CDR3 sequence is CASTGADTGELFF. CDR3 coding DNA: TGTGCCAGCACAGGTGCGGACACCGGGGAGCTGTTTTTT. Combining the CDR3 with reference TRBV2 and TRBJ2-2 gives the whole variable domain EPEVTQTPSHQVTQMGQEVILRCVPISNHLYFYWYRQILGQKVEFLVSFYNNEISEKSEIFDDQFSVERPDGSNFTLKIRSTKLEDSAMYFCASTGADTGELFFGEGSRLTVL.

This clonotype was counted only a few times. This sequence joins TRBV19 and TRBJ1-1; D call uncertain. V lost 5 bases and J 1 base, leaving 8 bases between the germline ends. CDR1 LNHDA and CDR2 SQIVND come from the germline V gene (reference sequence). The CDR3 sequence is 13 residues long. The CDR3 loop reads CASSPTQNTEAFF. Written as DNA, the CDR3 is TGTGCCAGTAGTCCGACACAGAACACTGAAGCTTTCTTT.

The CDR3 loop reads CASSQGYRDSSYEQYF. CDR3 DNA sequence: TGTGCCAGCAGCCAAGGGTATAGGGACAGCTCCTACGAGCAGTACTTC. This chain uses TRBV4-2 with TRBJ2-7; 7 nucleotides align to TRBD1. The CDR3 is 16 residues long. Per the germline V gene, CDR1 is LGHNA and CDR2 is YNFKEQ. The ends lost 1 base at V and 0 bases at J; junction bases unmatched: 6.

This clonotype was counted between two and nine times. The chain combines TRBV29-1 with TRBJ2-3; TRBD1 agrees at 9 bases. The CDR3 has 12 amino acids. J lost 5 bases, V lost 6 bases, and 3 bases had no gene match. CDR1 SQVTM and CDR2 ANQGSEA come from the germline V gene. CDR3 in amino acids: CSVGQGKDTQYF. The CDR3 DNA reads TGCAGCGTGGGACAGGGTAAAGATACGCAGTATTTT.

This clonotype showed up just a few times. CDR3 in amino acids: CASSPREGKNTGELFF. The CDR3 bases are TGTGCCAGCAGCCCGCGGGAGGGAAAAAACACCGGGGAGCTGTTTTTT. V usage is TRBV4-2 and J usage is TRBJ2-2; the match to TRBD2 covers 9 bases. Germline CDR1 and CDR2: LGHNA and YNFKEQ. The CDR3 spans 16 residues. V dropped 4 bases and J dropped 2; count of bases not matched to a gene: 5.

The chain uses TRBV5-1 and TRBJ2-7, with 9 bases fitting TRBD1. CDR3 length equals 14 residues. Trimming removed 1 base from V and 2 bases from J; junction bases left unmatched: 1. The V gene's germline CDR1 is SGHRS and CDR2 YFSETQ. CDR3 sequence (DNA): TGCGCCAGCAGCTTGTGGACAGGGGCCTACGAGCAGTACTTC. Its translation: CASSLWTGAYEQYF.

The V and J genes are TRBV6-6 and TRBJ2-1; possibly TRBD1 for D (6 bases). This CDR3 spans 13 amino acids. In germline, CDR1 is MNHNY, CDR2 SVGAGI (reference sequence). V lost 5 bases and J lost 14, with 19 bases in between. The CDR3 is CASSGGVVSREFF. The DNA of the CDR3 is TGTGCCAGCAGTGGGGGCGTGGTGAGCCGGGAGTTCTTC.

This clonotype has just a few counts. The chain couples TRBV9 to TRBJ1-4; D not certain. V was shortened by 3 bases and J by 7 bases, with 13 bases between the two germline ends. The germline CDR1 and CDR2 sequences are SGDLS and YYNGEE. There are 14 residues in the CDR3. This CDR3 is CASSGPTPGEKLFF. The CDR3 nucleotides read TGTGCCAGCAGCGGGCCTACCCCCGGTGAAAAACTGTTTTTT.

The sample holds a few counts of this clonotype. This chain uses TRBV11-2 with TRBJ2-3; the D is unclear. The CDR3 is 15 residues long. Germline V gives CDR1 SGHAT, CDR2 FQNNGV. The V end lost 2 bases, the J end lost 6 bases, and 15 bases lay between the germline ends. For the CDR3, the DNA is TGTGCCAGCAGCTTATTAGGAGTGGTCGGGGATACGCAGTATTTT. It translates to CASSLLGVVGDTQYF.

Turning to this clonotype: One junction end does not reproduce the germline sequence, and a read error may be involved. The chain links TRBV20-1 to TRBJ2-7; D might be TRBD2 (5 bases). Germline CDR1 is DFQATT and CDR2 is SNEGSKA (reference sequence). The CDR3 consists of 14 residues. The CDR3 sequence is CSARDLGSSSEQYF. CDR3 coding DNA: TGCAGTGCTAGGGATTTAGGGAGCTCCTCCGAGCAGTACTTC.

The CDR3 loop is CASSQEGQGSEKLFF. CDR3 bases: TGCGCCAGCAGCCAAGAGGGACAGGGAAGTGAAAAACTGTTTTTT. This sequence joins TRBV4-1 and TRBJ1-4; 9 bases align to TRBD1. Germline V lookup: CDR1 MGHRA, CDR2 YSYEKL. V shed 0 bases and J 7 bases; nucleotides not matched to a gene: 3. This CDR3 region has 15 residues.

The chain links TRBV6-5 to TRBJ2-1; 10 nucleotides align to TRBD2. This CDR3 is built from 19 residues. V lost 2 bases to trimming and J lost 0 bases; unmatched junction nucleotides: 10. Germline CDR1 reads MNHEY; CDR2 reads SVGAGI. The CDR3, as DNA: TGTGCCAGCAGTTACAAGTCCAGCGGGAGGGGTAGCTCCTACAATGAGCAGTTCTTC. It codes for CASSYKSSGRGSSYNEQFF.

This clonotype was counted ten times or more. The J gene is TRBJ1-5, the V gene TRBV27; D is possibly TRBD1 (6 bases). Trimming cost V 2 bases and J 4 bases, with 12 bases left between them. CDR1 and CDR2 from the germline V gene are MNHEY and SMNVEV (reference sequence). This CDR3 comprises 15 residues. CDR3 region: CASSLALGTNQPQHF. The CDR3 bases are TGTGCCAGCAGTTTAGCGCTAGGGACAAATCAGCCCCAGCATTTT.

This clonotype was found a few times. This rearrangement joins TRBV20-1 to TRBJ2-7; 7 nucleotides line up with TRBD2. Germline values: CDR1 DFQATT, CDR2 SNEGSKA (reference sequence). There are 14 residues in the CDR3. The junction had 13 bases not matched to a gene; V was cut back by 5 bases and J by 6 bases. Here the CDR3 DNA reads TGCAGTGCTTCCCGGGATTGGACTAGGCGCGAGCAGTACTTC. Residues: CSASRDWTRREQYF.

This clonotype was picked up many times. The genes are TRBV3-1 and TRBJ2-1; 9 positions match TRBD2. Germline assignment: CDR1 LGHDT and CDR2 YNNKEL (reference sequence). Trimming took 0 bases from V and 4 from J; bases not matched to a gene: 4. CDR3 length: 16 residues. CDR3 DNA sequence: TGTGCCAGCAGCCAAGAATCCAGCGGGGGGTACAATGAGCAGTTCTTC. This translates into CASSQESSGGYNEQFF.

This clonotype has a single count. The chain is built from TRBV12-3 or TRBV12-4 and TRBJ2-1; maybe TRBD2 (6 bases). V lost 6 bases to trimming and J lost 4 bases, with 16 bases between them. This CDR3 comprises 15 residues. This CDR3 is CASSSRGAGYNEQFF. The CDR3 DNA reads as TGTGCCAGCAGCAGCCGAGGGGCGGGATACAATGAGCAGTTCTTC.

The chain carries TRBV2 and TRBJ2-7, with D possibly being TRBD2 (5 bases). Trimming left V 2 bases short and J 6 bases short, with 11 bases between. CDR3 length equals 13 residues. The germline V gene encodes CDR1 SNHLY and CDR2 FYNNEI. CDR3 nucleotide sequence: TGTGCCAGCAGTGAATCGGAGAGGGCCGAGCAGTACTTC. Encoded protein: CASSESERAEQYF.

The V gene is TRBV12-3 or TRBV12-4, the J gene TRBJ2-7, with 8 bases identical to TRBD2. The V gene end was trimmed by 2 bases and the J gene end by 6 bases; junction bases not matched to a gene: 9. This CDR3 region has 15 residues. The CDR3 DNA reads as TGTGCCAGCAGTTTATCGGAGGTCAGCGGGGGCGAGCAGTACTTC. Protein sequence: CASSLSEVSGGEQYF.

A few counts support this clonotype. V is TRBV10-2 and J is TRBJ2-7, with 7 bases matching TRBD1. This CDR3 comprises 13 residues. V lost 7 bases and J lost 2; bases outside the gene matches: 5. The germline CDR1 and CDR2 sequences are WSHSY and SAAADI. This CDR3 is CASKQGDTYEQYF. CDR3 bases: TGCGCCAGCAAGCAGGGGGACACCTACGAGCAGTACTTC.

There are a few counts of this clonotype. The rearrangement links TRBV27 to TRBJ1-1; no definite D call. CDR1 is MNHEY and CDR2 is SMNVEV in the germline V gene (reference sequence). The CDR3 is made up of 15 amino acids. V lost 0 bases and J 1 base, leaving 9 bases between the germline ends. CDR3 amino acids: CASSLSGYRNTEAFF. CDR3 coding DNA: TGTGCCAGCAGTTTATCAGGATACAGGAACACTGAAGCTTTCTTT.

This clonotype was found a few times. This chain joins TRBV7-8 and TRBJ2-7; 8 bases map to TRBD2. The length of the CDR3 is 16 residues. V shed 0 bases and J 3 bases; nucleotides not matched to a gene: 7. The germline V gene has CDR1 SGHVS and CDR2 FQNEAQ. The CDR3 nucleotides are TGTGCCAGCAGCTTAGCCGGGGGGGGCGCGATCTACGAGCAGTACTTC. Residues: CASSLAGGGAIYEQYF.

This clonotype was seen only a few times. The junction differs from germline at one of its ends, possibly a read error. This rearrangement joins TRBV20-1 to TRBJ2-4; D tentatively reads TRBD1 or TRBD2 (5 bases each). Germline loops: CDR1 DFQATT, CDR2 SNEGSKA (reference sequence). CDR3 length: 11 amino acids. DNA of the CDR3: TGCAGTGCCAGAGGGGTGAACATTCAGTACTTC. Protein product: CSARGVNIQYF.

This clonotype was observed a handful of times. This chain joins TRBV5-6 and TRBJ1-1; D is uncertain. Trimming removed 2 bases at V and 5 bases at J, with 10 bases between. Germline CDR1 SGHDT, CDR2 YYEEEE. The CDR3 runs to 13 residues. The CDR3 spells CASSFWTGTEAFF. The CDR3 bases are TGTGCCAGCAGCTTCTGGACGGGGACTGAAGCTTTCTTT.

This clonotype was picked up many times. The chain carries TRBV5-1 and TRBJ1-1; D is unclear. V was pared by 4 bases and J by 3 bases, with 28 bases between. The CDR3 contains 19 residues. The germline V gene encodes CDR1 SGHRS and CDR2 YFSETQ. The DNA of the CDR3 is TGCGCCAGCAGCCTAAGAGGATTAGCCCCTACAGCTAAAGACACTGAAGCTTTCTTT. It codes for CASSLRGLAPTAKDTEAFF.

The table lists this clonotype with a few counts. V and J are TRBV3-1 and TRBJ2-3; 10 positions agree with TRBD2. Germline CDR1 reads LGHDT; CDR2 reads YNNKEL (reference sequence). V was clipped by 4 bases and J by 4 bases; unmatched bases: 8. This CDR3 has 16 residues. The CDR3 DNA sequence: TGTGCCAGCAGCCCCGAACGAGCGGGAGGGGCAGATACGCAGTATTTT. This encodes CASSPERAGGADTQYF.

This chain connects TRBV6-5 to TRBJ2-3, with D possibly called TRBD1 or TRBD2 (5 bases each). Germline V CDR1 and CDR2: MNHEY, SVGAGI. CDR3 length equals 15 residues. The V gene lost 2 bases and the J gene lost 2 bases, with 11 bases spanning the gap. CDR3 residues: CASSYPGTSTDTQYF. CDR3 bases: TGTGCCAGCAGTTACCCGGGGACCTCCACAGATACGCAGTATTTT.

The sample holds a few counts of this clonotype. The rearrangement joins TRBV6-1 to TRBJ2-7; TRBD1 matches at 8 bases. This CDR3 is 17 amino acids long. CDR1 and CDR2 (germline): MNHNS, SASEGT. Trimming took 8 bases from V and 1 from J; bases not matched to a gene: 16. This chain's CDR3 is CASSVRPPDRASYEQYF. DNA of the CDR3: TGTGCCAGCTCAGTCAGGCCCCCGGACAGGGCTTCCTACGAGCAGTACTTC.